These T cell receptor beta chains were read from a single sample in a study of T cell responses to AZD1222 COVID-19 vaccine. The protocol was immunoSEQ multiplex PCR, while the TCRdb copy is restricted to in-frame clones and leaves out a portion. This table holds 160,000 or so clones, 90% found once. The starting material was peripheral blood, obtained on day 0 of AZD1222 vaccination. The receptors shown here come from an adult in good health. CDR3s include the opening cysteine and the closing phenylalanine or tryptophan. D genes are given only for firm matches. Not every row has a clone size; where given, it reads once, few, many or a size class.

j_call v_call clone_size d_call cdr3_nt cdr3_aa
TRBJ1-1 TRBV5-1 - - TGCGCCAGCAGCTTGGGGGACATCCAGAACACTGAAGCTTTCTTT CASSLGDIQNTEAFF
TRBJ1-2 TRBV7-2 - - TGTGCCAGCAGGCGGGACGGCCTTCGGGGCTACACCTTC CASRRDGLRGYTF
TRBJ2-7 TRBV21-1 - - TGTGCCAGCAGCCCCGGCGAGGGGCAGTACTTC CASSPGEGQYF
TRBJ2-1 TRBV9 - - TGTGCCAGCAGCCCCAATACCCGGGATGAGCAGTTCTTC CASSPNTRDEQFF
TRBJ2-5 TRBV7-2 - TRBD2 TGTGCCAGCAGCTTACGTAGGAGACTAGCGGGATTCCAAGAGACCCAGTACTTC CASSLRRRLAGFQETQYF
TRBJ2-3 TRBV14 - TRBD2 TGTGCCAGCAGCCCCCTAGCGGTGAGCACAGATACGCAGTATTTT CASSPLAVSTDTQYF
TRBJ2-7 TRBV2 - TRBD1 TGTGCCAGCAGTGAAGCACAGGGGGCTTTTTACGAGCAGTACTTC CASSEAQGAFYEQYF
TRBJ1-6 TRBV27 - - TGTGCCAGCAGTTTATCGGCCTTCAGGGCCGGGGGTATCAATTCACCCCTCCACTTT CASSLSAFRAGGINSPLHF
TRBJ1-1 TRBV19 once TRBD1 TGTGCCAGTACCTCGACAGGGGGGGGAACTGAAGCTTTCTTT CASTSTGGGTEAFF
TRBJ1-5 TRBV12-3/TRBV12-4 - - TGTGCCAGCAGCCGTAGCAATCAGCCCCAGCATTTT CASSRSNQPQHF
TRBJ1-1 TRBV9 - - TGTGCCAGCAGCGTAGATCCAGGGGTCCAACCTAACACTGAAGCTTTCTTT CASSVDPGVQPNTEAFF
TRBJ1-6 TRBV5-6 - TRBD1 TGTGCCAGCAGCTTAGACAGGGATTCACCCCTCCACTTT CASSLDRDSPLHF
TRBJ1-3 TRBV6-5 - - TGTGCCAGCAGTTACTCTGTCCCTGGAAACACCATATATTTT CASSYSVPGNTIYF
TRBJ2-7 TRBV6-5 once TRBD2 TGTGCCAGCAGTTACGGGGGGGATAAAATCTACGAGCAGTACTTC CASSYGGDKIYEQYF
TRBJ2-1 TRBV19 once - TGTGCCAGTAGTATATACGGGAGAGGGTCCTACAATGAGCAGTTCTTC CASSIYGRGSYNEQFF
TRBJ2-2 TRBV6-2/TRBV6-3 - - TGTGCCAGCAGTTACTCGAGACAGTCCTCCACCGGGGAGCTGTTTTTT CASSYSRQSSTGELFF
TRBJ2-1 TRBV5-8 - TRBD2 TGTGCCAGCAGCTTGGGTAGCGGGAGTTACAATGAGCAGTTCTTC CASSLGSGSYNEQFF
TRBJ1-5 TRBV28 - TRBD1 TGTGCCAGCACTCCAGGGGGAGTTCAGCCCCAGCATTTT CASTPGGVQPQHF
TRBJ2-1 TRBV24-1 once TRBD2 TGTGCCACCAGTGATGTGCGGGGGGGCCCCGGGCTTTGGGAGCAGTTCTTC CATSDVRGGPGLWEQFF
TRBJ1-6 TRBV9 - - TGTGCCAGCAGCGTAGAACCAGATAATTCACCCCTCCACTTT CASSVEPDNSPLHF
TRBJ2-2 TRBV28 once TRBD2 TGTGCCAGCAGCTCTCCAGGACTAGCGGGAGTTACCGGGGAGCTGTTTTTT CASSSPGLAGVTGELFF
TRBJ2-2 TRBV7-6 - - TGTGCCAGCAGCCCAAAGGTGGGAACCGGGGAGCTGTTTTTT CASSPKVGTGELFF
TRBJ2-7 TRBV5-4 - TRBD1 TGTGCCAGCAGCGAGACAGGGGGCGGGCAGTACTTC CASSETGGGQYF
TRBJ1-5 TRBV28 - - TGTGCCAGCAGCCCCTCGGTTGGTTATCAGCCCCAGCATTTT CASSPSVGYQPQHF
TRBJ2-2 TRBV29-1 - - TGCAGCGTTGAAGACCACAAGAACACCGGGGAGCTGTTTTTT CSVEDHKNTGELFF
TRBJ2-2 TRBV15 - TRBD2 TGTGCCACCAGCAGAGATTGGGTAGCGGGAGAGGGCGGGGAGCTGTTTTTT CATSRDWVAGEGGELFF
TRBJ1-2 TRBV5-6 - TRBD1 TGTGCCAGCAGCTTGGTGGGGGGACAGGGTGGACGAAGAGTTTATGGCTACACCTTC CASSLVGGQGGRRVYGYTF
TRBJ2-3 TRBV5-1 - TRBD1 TGCGCCAGCAGCACGACCCTGACAGGGCCGGTAGATACGCAGTATTTT CASSTTLTGPVDTQYF
TRBJ2-1 TRBV11-3 - TRBD1 TGTGCCAGCAGCCACAGGGGCCGCGGGACAGGGCATGAGCAGTTCTTC CASSHRGRGTGHEQFF
TRBJ1-5 TRBV4-3 - - TGCGCCAGCAGCCAATATCAGGGGAAAAATCAGCCCCAGCATTTT CASSQYQGKNQPQHF
TRBJ1-1 TRBV6-6 - TRBD1 TGTGCCAGCAGTTGGACAGGGGTTGAAACTGAAGCTTTCTTT CASSWTGVETEAFF
TRBJ2-1 TRBV29-1 once TRBD2 TGCAGCGTCAACCCGGGACTAGCAGCCTACAATGAGCAGTTCTTC CSVNPGLAAYNEQFF
TRBJ1-5 TRBV5-4 - - TGTGCCAGCAGCTTGTGGGGTCAGCCCCAGCATTTT CASSLWGQPQHF
TRBJ2-1 TRBV16 - - TGTGCCAGCAGCCGACCTGATGCATACAATGAGCAGTTCTTC CASSRPDAYNEQFF
TRBJ2-3 TRBV2 - TRBD1 TGTGCTAATTACAGGGGTAGCACAGATACGCAGTATTTT CANYRGSTDTQYF
TRBJ2-1 TRBV14 - TRBD2 TGTGCCAGCAGCCAACCCCGGACTAGCGGGAGTTATGAGCAGTTCTTC CASSQPRTSGSYEQFF
TRBJ1-2 TRBV19 - TRBD1 TGTGCCAGTAGTAGTCAGGGGGGGTTTTCTGTTGGCTACACCTTC CASSSQGGFSVGYTF
TRBJ1-5 TRBV19 - - TGTGCCAGTAGTATAGGACAGAGCAATCAGCCCCAGCATTTT CASSIGQSNQPQHF
TRBJ2-2 TRBV10-3 - - TGTGCCATCAGTGAGTCGAGAGGCTCCGGGGAGCTGTTTTTT CAISESRGSGELFF
TRBJ1-2 TRBV15 - - TGTGCCACCAGCAGGGTTATACGGGGGCACGGTGGCTACACCTTC CATSRVIRGHGGYTF
TRBJ2-7 TRBV28 - - TGTGCCAGCAGTTTAAAGACCTCCTACGAGCAGTACTTC CASSLKTSYEQYF
TRBJ2-7 TRBV4-1 - - TGCGCCAGCAGCCAAGTAACGGAGGCCTACGAGCAGTACTTC CASSQVTEAYEQYF
TRBJ1-1 TRBV24-1 - - TGTGCCACCAGGCATAACACTGAAGCTTTCTTT CATRHNTEAFF
TRBJ1-2 TRBV24-1 - - TGTGCCGCCGGGGCTGATTTGGATGGCTACACCTTC CAAGADLDGYTF
TRBJ2-1 TRBV7-6 - TRBD2 TGTGCCAGCAGCTTAGCTCTGTTAGCGGGAGCCACGGCCAATGAGCAGTTCTTC CASSLALLAGATANEQFF
TRBJ2-7 TRBV4-1 - - TGCGCCAGCAGCCAAGGTTGGGTTTACGAGCAGTACTTC CASSQGWVYEQYF
TRBJ2-3 TRBV5-1 - - TGCGCCAGCAGCTTGGAGGGAGCTAGCACAGATACGCAGTATTTT CASSLEGASTDTQYF
TRBJ1-2 TRBV5-1 - - TGCGCCAGCAGTCAGGACAGCAGCTATGGCTACACCTTC CASSQDSSYGYTF
TRBJ1-5 TRBV2 - - TGTGCCAGCAGTGAAGGCAGGGCGGGCAATCAGCCCCAGCATTTT CASSEGRAGNQPQHF
TRBJ2-2 TRBV19 - - TGTGCCAGTAGTATAGATCTCGGTTACGTTTACGGGGAGCTGTTTTTT CASSIDLGYVYGELFF
TRBJ2-3 TRBV29-1 - - TGCAGCGTTCGACTCAGCACAGATACGCAGTATTTT CSVRLSTDTQYF
TRBJ1-1 TRBV18 - - TGTGCCAGCTCACCACTGGGCCAGAACACTGAAGCTTTCTTT CASSPLGQNTEAFF
TRBJ1-3 TRBV4-3 - - TGCGCCAGCAGCCAAGATTCCGGGCTTTCTGGAAACACCATATATTTT CASSQDSGLSGNTIYF